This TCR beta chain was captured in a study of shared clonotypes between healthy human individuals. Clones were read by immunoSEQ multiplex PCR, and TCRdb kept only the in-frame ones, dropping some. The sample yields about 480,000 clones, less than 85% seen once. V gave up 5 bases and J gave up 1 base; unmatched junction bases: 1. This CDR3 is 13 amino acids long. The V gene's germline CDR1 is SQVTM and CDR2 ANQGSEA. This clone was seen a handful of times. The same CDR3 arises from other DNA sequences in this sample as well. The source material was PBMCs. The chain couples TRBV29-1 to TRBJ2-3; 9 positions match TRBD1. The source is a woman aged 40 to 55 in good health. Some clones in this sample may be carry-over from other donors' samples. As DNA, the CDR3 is TGCAGCGTTCGACAGGGGGGCACAGATACGCAGTATTTT. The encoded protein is CSVRQGGTDTQYF.